The rows below give T cell receptor beta chains drawn from one sample of a study of regulatory T cells in long-lasting Graves disease. TCRdb re-derived calls from the multiplex PCR reads in MiXCR, one entry per CDR3 protein. The profile shows roughly 350,000 distinct CDR3 sequences, around 16% of them singletons. This same sample was also taken into another study, of T cells in Graves' hyperthyroidism and ophthalmopathy.

The specimen was peripheral blood mononuclear cells (PBMCs), collected at new diagnosis, from a patient treated with antithyroid drugs. The receptor set was obtained from a woman under 30 with Graves disease. CDR3s include the opening cysteine and the closing phenylalanine or tryptophan.

v_call cdr3_aa
TRBV2 CASRMRSGFTDTQYF
TRBV6-1 CATLDGAYEQYF
TRBV7-6 CASSLAGTGGAADTQYF
TRBV5-5 CASSLAAGHLHSYEQYF
TRBV20-1 CSARSIALLQETQYF
TRBV11-2 CASSRPGRSDWNEQFF
TRBV7-9 CASSLRTSGTYEQYF
TRBV30 CAWAPESFYEQYF
TRBV12-5 CASGPGTGDEKLFF
TRBV6-1 CASSVSNTQYF
TRBV28 CASSIQGRGQPQHF
TRBV11-2 CASSLDFPGANTEAFF
TRBV7-3 CASSLTREGRGYNEQFF
TRBV20-1 CSARDGGTSYEAFF
TRBV10-3 CAIQGNYGYAF
TRBV20-1 CSAPTQGGSYEQYF
TRBV19 CASSIGTSGHYNEQFF
TRBV7-2 CASSLGGTNNSPLHF
TRBV7-3 CASSPSGGPEAFF
TRBV28 CASSLIGGARAAFF